This is a list of T cell receptor beta chains from one sample in a study of regulatory T cells in long-lasting Graves disease. Via MiXCR, TCRdb re-called the multiplex PCR reads, giving one row per CDR3 protein. Here the sample spans fewer than 550,000 distinct CDR3 sequences, less than 20% being singletons. This sample was also put to use in a study of T cells in Graves' hyperthyroidism and ophthalmopathy.

The sample here was peripheral blood mononuclear cells (PBMCs), taken at new diagnosis, from a patient treated with antithyroid drugs. Source of these receptors: a woman aged 18-29 years with Graves disease. The CDR3 runs from the conserved cysteine through the conserved F or W. A D gene is named only where the DNA matches it firmly. Clone size is given for some rows only: seen once, a few or many times, or a class if the clone is expanded.

TRBJ2-4 | 15 | NA | TRBV9 | TRBD2 | CASSVATSREGIQYF | TGTGCCAGCAGCGTAGCTACGTCCAGGGAGGGCATTCAGTACTTC
TRBJ1-6 | 15 | few | TRBV2 | NA | CASSDQGPRNSPLHF | TGTGCCAGCAGTGATCAAGGACCGCGTAATTCACCCCTCCACTTT
TRBJ1-4 | 12 | NA | TRBV15 | NA | CATSSLYEKLFF | TGTGCCACCAGCAGTTTATATGAAAAACTGTTTTTT
TRBJ2-2 | 16 | NA | TRBV7-9 | NA | CASSAQAGLRTGELFF | TGTGCCAGCAGCGCGCAGGCAGGGTTGAGGACCGGGGAGCTGTTTTTT
TRBJ2-5 | 12 | many | TRBV28 | NA | CASSEGPETQYF | TGTGCCAGCAGCGAGGGCCCAGAGACCCAGTACTTC
TRBJ2-2 | 14 | NA | TRBV9 | NA | CASSLEGNTGELFF | TGTGCCAGCAGCCTAGAAGGAAACACCGGGGAGCTGTTTTTT
TRBJ1-2 | 14 | many | TRBV6-5 | NA | CASSYSGDWTGYTF | TGTGCCAGCAGTTACTCGGGAGACTGGACTGGCTACACCTTC
TRBJ2-3 | 15 | many | TRBV28 | NA | CASSMQIASTDTQYF | TGTGCCAGCTCAATGCAAATTGCTAGCACAGATACGCAGTATTTT
TRBJ2-7 | 14 | NA | TRBV7-9 | TRBD1 | CASSSPGQGQEQYF | TGTGCCAGCAGCTCTCCGGGACAGGGCCAAGAGCAGTACTTC
TRBJ2-1 | 15 | NA | TRBV9 | TRBD2 | CASSVGGRAIQEQFF | TGTGCCAGCAGCGTAGGCGGGAGGGCCATACAAGAGCAGTTCTTC
TRBJ1-5 | 15 | many | TRBV2 | NA | CASSEDTLSNQPQHF | TGTGCCAGCAGTGAAGACACCCTGAGCAATCAGCCCCAGCATTTT
TRBJ2-1 | 13 | many | TRBV7-8 | NA | CASSLSRDNEQFF | TGTGCCAGCTCACTTAGTAGGGACAATGAGCAGTTCTTC
TRBJ2-5 | 15 | few | TRBV5-1 | TRBD1 | CASSMTGNGVETQYF | TGCGCCAGCAGCATGACAGGGAATGGGGTTGAGACCCAGTACTTC
TRBJ2-2 | 14 | NA | TRBV10-3 | NA | CAISEGTYEGELFF | TGTGCCATCAGTGAGGGGACTTACGAAGGGGAGCTGTTTTTT
TRBJ2-3 | 14 | many | TRBV24-1 | TRBD2 | CATPTSGRADTQYF | TGTGCCACGCCGACTAGCGGGAGGGCAGATACGCAGTATTTT
TRBJ2-5 | 15 | many | TRBV20-1 | NA | CSARVRGLLKETQYF | TGCAGTGCTAGAGTTCGGGGGCTCTTAAAAGAGACCCAGTACTTC
TRBJ2-7 | 12 | NA | TRBV2 | TRBD1 | CASLGQGYEQYF | TGTGCCAGCCTGGGACAGGGCTACGAGCAGTACTTC
TRBJ2-5 | 14 | few | TRBV27 | TRBD2 | CASSLVASGQTQYF | TGTGCCAGCAGTTTAGTAGCTAGCGGTCAGACCCAGTACTTC
TRBJ2-7 | 14 | NA | TRBV6-1 | NA | CASSRAQGKDEQYF | TGTGCCAGCAGCCGGGCTCAGGGGAAGGACGAGCAGTACTTC
TRBJ2-7 | 14 | NA | TRBV2 | TRBD1 | CASSGQGASVEQYF | TGTGCCAGCAGCGGACAGGGGGCTTCGGTCGAGCAGTACTTC
TRBJ2-7 | 15 | many | TRBV28 | TRBD1 | CASSHGTASTYEQYF | TGTGCCAGCAGCCACGGGACAGCGAGTACCTACGAGCAGTACTTC
TRBJ2-7 | 13 | NA | TRBV28 | NA | CASRQTASYEQYF | TGTGCCAGCAGGCAGACAGCCTCCTACGAGCAGTACTTC
TRBJ1-1 | 15 | many | TRBV28 | TRBD1 | CASSPHRGVNTEAFF | TGTGCCAGCAGCCCCCACAGGGGCGTTAACACTGAAGCTTTCTTT
TRBJ2-1 | 17 | few | TRBV20-1 | TRBD2 | CSATWTSGRPSYNEQFF | TGCAGTGCTACATGGACTAGCGGGAGGCCCTCCTACAATGAGCAGTTCTTC
TRBJ2-1 | 14 | NA | TRBV20-1 | TRBD2 | CSARPLAGGPEQFF | TGCAGTGCTAGACCCCTAGCGGGAGGTCCGGAACAGTTCTTC
TRBJ2-1 | 15 | NA | TRBV19 | TRBD1 | CASSVAGTGVNEQFF | TGTGCCAGTAGTGTCGCCGGGACAGGGGTCAATGAGCAGTTCTTC
TRBJ2-7 | 14 | NA | TRBV24-1 | NA | CATSDLDSPYEQYF | TGTGCCACCAGTGATCTGGACAGCCCCTACGAGCAGTACTTC
TRBJ2-7 | 16 | few | TRBV27 | TRBD2 | CASSTGGGGKGYEQYF | TGTGCCAGCAGTACCGGGGGGGGGGGTAAAGGCTACGAGCAGTACTTC
TRBJ1-5 | 15 | few | TRBV5-1 | TRBD1 | CASSRGTGGNQPQHF | TGCGCCAGCAGCCGCGGGACAGGGGGAAATCAGCCCCAGCATTTT
TRBJ1-2 | 15 | NA | TRBV7-2 | TRBD1 | CASSLLGQTSYGYTF | TGTGCCAGCAGCTTACTGGGACAGACTTCCTATGGCTACACCTTC
TRBJ2-1 | 15 | few | TRBV20-1 | TRBD2 | CSAEDPGLAGFRQFF | TGCAGTGCTGAGGACCCGGGACTAGCGGGATTCCGGCAGTTCTTC
TRBJ2-5 | 18 | NA | TRBV28 | TRBD2 | CASSRLSRLAGGTVTQYF | TGTGCCAGCAGTCGATTGTCTAGACTAGCGGGAGGCACAGTGACCCAGTACTTC
TRBJ1-5 | 12 | many | TRBV29-1 | NA | CSVADGGQPQHF | TGCAGCGTCGCGGACGGGGGTCAGCCCCAGCATTTT
TRBJ2-1 | 16 | few | TRBV15 | TRBD2 | CATSRARLASENEQFF | TGTGCCACCAGCAGAGCGAGACTAGCGAGTGAAAATGAGCAGTTCTTC
TRBJ2-7 | 12 | NA | TRBV24-1 | NA | CATSRLGHEQYF | TGTGCCACCAGTAGGTTAGGCCACGAGCAGTACTTC
TRBJ1-5 | 17 | NA | TRBV6-5 | TRBD1 | CASSYSYTGGTGQPQHF | TGTGCCAGCAGTTACTCGTACACAGGGGGCACCGGTCAGCCCCAGCATTTT
TRBJ2-7 | 15 | few | TRBV28 | TRBD2 | CASSFRGGPPYEQYF | TGTGCCAGCAGCTTCCGGGGGGGGCCCCCCTACGAGCAGTACTTC
TRBJ2-7 | 14 | many | TRBV5-1 | TRBD2 | CASRVAGGPYEQYF | TGTGCCAGCAGGGTAGCGGGAGGGCCCTACGAGCAGTACTTC
TRBJ1-5 | 15 | NA | TRBV6-2/TRBV6-3 | NA | CASSYEGVGNQPQHF | TGTGCCAGCAGTTACGAGGGTGTGGGCAATCAGCCCCAGCATTTT